This record looks at one T cell receptor beta chain sequence and its context. The sample is drawn from a study of blood T cell repertoires in COVID-19. Germline V CDR1 and CDR2: SGHRS, YFSETQ. Between the trimmed V and J ends, which lost 0 bases and 0 bases, there was a span of 8 bases. The CDR3 totals 15 residues. TCRdb keeps only in-frame clones here, not all; method: immunoSEQ multiplex PCR. The sample lists roughly 120,000 clones; 65% to 80% were seen once. The clonotype was recovered from an older man with acute or convalescent COVID-19. The V gene is TRBV5-1, the J gene TRBJ2-3; D ambiguous. The sequenced sample was peripheral blood. CDR3 bases: TGCGCCAGCAGCTTGGGAGCAAGTAGCACAGATACGCAGTATTTT. Its protein is CASSLGASSTDTQYF.